This entry lists 15 T cell receptor beta chains sequenced from one sample in a study of shared clonotypes between healthy human individuals. The table came from immunoSEQ multiplex PCR; TCRdb's copy has only in-frame clones and leaves some out. The sample has 2,100,000 or so clones; 90% to 97% are singletons. Sequenced: naive CD4+ T cells sorted from blood. Subset here: CD45RA+ positively selected. The receptors here all came from a man aged 18 to 29 in good health.

This clone came up a few times. The sample carries other DNA sequences with the same CDR3. V is TRBV2 and J is TRBJ2-2; no reliable D call. V lost 6 bases and J lost 2, with 4 bases in between. This CDR3 has 12 residues. The germline CDR1 and CDR2 sequences are SNHLY and FYNNEI. Written as DNA, the CDR3 is TGTGCCAGCAGCGTAAACACCGGGGAGCTGTTTTTT. Its translation is CASSVNTGELFF. Together with reference TRBV2 and TRBJ2-2, the CDR3 gives the full variable domain: EPEVTQTPSHQVTQMGQEVILRCVPISNHLYFYWYRQILGQKVEFLVSFYNNEISEKSEIFDDQFSVERPDGSNFTLKIRSTKLEDSAMYFCASSVNTGELFFGEGSRLTVL.

The chain links TRBV29-1 to TRBJ2-3; no clear D. The CDR3 extends over 15 amino acids. From germline, CDR1 is SQVTM and CDR2 ANQGSEA. V was pared by 4 bases and J by 0 bases, with 14 bases between. For the CDR3, the DNA is TGCAGCGTTGCCCCCGGATCCGCTAGCACAGATACGCAGTATTTT. This encodes CSVAPGSASTDTQYF.

This rearrangement joins TRBV7-2 to TRBJ1-2; tentative D call: TRBD1 (6 bases). CDR1 SGHTA and CDR2 FQGNSA come from the germline V gene. V gave up 1 base and J gave up 8 bases, with 11 bases separating them. This CDR3 is 13 amino acids long. CDR3 sequence (DNA): TGTGCCAGCAGCTTAGAACAGGGAAAAGGCTACACCTTC. Amino acids: CASSLEQGKGYTF.

J is TRBJ2-1 and V is TRBV14; no definite D call. V dropped 0 bases and J dropped 2 bases, with 8 bases sitting between them. This CDR3 contains 15 residues. Germline CDR1 is SGHDN and CDR2 is FVKESK. The CDR3 spells CASSQDVSTYNEQFF. CDR3 DNA sequence: TGTGCCAGCAGCCAAGATGTTAGCACCTACAATGAGCAGTTCTTC.

The chain has TRBV29-1 and TRBJ1-2, with D maybe TRBD1 (6 bases). Germline CDR1 and CDR2: SQVTM and ANQGSEA. This CDR3 is 13 amino acids long. Trimming took 7 bases from V and 6 from J, leaving 18 bases between them. The CDR3 here is CSAVRGSQDGYTF. As DNA, the CDR3 is TGCAGCGCCGTGAGGGGGTCCCAAGATGGCTACACCTTC.

The V call is TRBV29-1, the J call TRBJ2-5, with 8 bases that match TRBD2. Trimming removed 1 base from V and 4 bases from J; junction bases left unmatched: 5. The germline V gene encodes CDR1 SQVTM and CDR2 ANQGSEA. This CDR3 has 14 amino acids. The CDR3 loop is CSVEAPGGVETQYF. The CDR3 DNA sequence: TGCAGCGTTGAAGCTCCCGGGGGGGTAGAGACCCAGTACTTC.

V gene TRBV18 combines with J gene TRBJ2-5, with 9 bases lining up with TRBD2. V lost 2 bases to trimming and J lost 0 bases; unmatched junction nucleotides: 4. This CDR3 spans 16 amino acids. The germline V gene has CDR1 KGHSH and CDR2 LQKENI. In nucleotides, the CDR3 is TGTGCCAGCTCACCAGTTAGCGGGGGTTACCAAGAGACCCAGTACTTC. Translation: CASSPVSGGYQETQYF.

This chain joins TRBV5-1 and TRBJ1-2; 8 bases map to TRBD1. V lost 0 bases to trimming and J lost 8 bases; unmatched junction nucleotides: 3. Germline loops: CDR1 SGHRS, CDR2 YFSETQ. The CDR3 runs to 13 residues. CDR3 amino acids: CASSLDRGKGYTF. CDR3 sequence (DNA): TGCGCCAGCAGCTTGGACAGGGGGAAGGGCTACACCTTC.

The chain combines TRBV13 with TRBJ2-7; D is tentatively TRBD1 or TRBD2 (6 bases each). The CDR3 extends over 13 amino acids. Germline V gives CDR1 PRHDT, CDR2 FYEKMQ (reference sequence). The germline V and J ends were trimmed by 5 bases and 3 bases, with 11 bases remaining between them. The DNA for the CDR3 is TGTGCCAGCAGCCGGGGGCAGCACTACGAGCAGTACTTC. Translating it yields CASSRGQHYEQYF.

The rearrangement joins TRBV2 to TRBJ2-3; 10 bases are a match to TRBD2. The CDR3 totals 15 residues. The ends lost 6 bases at V and 4 bases at J; junction bases unmatched: 7. Germline V gene lookup returns CDR1 SNHLY and CDR2 FYNNEI. The DNA of the CDR3 is TGTGCCAGCAGGGTACTAGCGGGGAGGCCAGATACGCAGTATTTT. Its translation is CASRVLAGRPDTQYF.

The V and J genes are TRBV5-1 and TRBJ1-2; D ambiguous. The V gene's germline CDR1 is SGHRS and CDR2 YFSETQ. The CDR3 totals 15 residues. The V end lost 4 bases, the J end lost 0 bases, and 13 bases lay between the germline ends. CDR3 region: CASSAGLVANYGYTF. The CDR3 DNA reads as TGCGCCAGCAGCGCCGGACTGGTAGCTAACTATGGCTACACCTTC. The variable domain in full, with the rest retrieved from reference TRBV5-1 and TRBJ1-2, is KAGVTQTPRYLIKTRGQQVTLSCSPISGHRSVSWYQQTPGQGLQFLFEYFSETQRNKGNFPGRFSGRQFSNSRSEMNVSTLELGDSALYLCASSAGLVANYGYTFGSGTRLTVV.

J is TRBJ1-1 and V is TRBV12-2; TRBD1 was called by the table and not checked on the DNA. TRBV12-2 is recorded as a pseudogene. CDR3 length equals 15 residues. For the CDR3, the DNA is TGTGCAAGTCGCCCTCGGACAGGGGTGAACACTGAAGCTTTCTTT. Residues: CASRPRTGVNTEAFF.

The V gene is TRBV6-6, the J gene TRBJ2-7; 7 nucleotides line up with TRBD1. The CDR3 runs to 15 residues. V gave up 5 bases and J gave up 2 bases; unmatched junction bases: 9. The germline V gene encodes CDR1 MNHNY and CDR2 SVGAGI (reference sequence). CDR3 in DNA: TGTGCCAGCAGTCCCGGGACAGCAATCCCCTACGAGCAGTACTTC. It translates to CASSPGTAIPYEQYF.

The rearrangement uses TRBV5-6 and TRBJ1-1, with 11 bases matching TRBD1. Looked up from germline, CDR1 is SGHDT and CDR2 is YYEEEE. V was clipped by 2 bases and J by 4 bases; unmatched bases: 7. The CDR3 covers 16 residues. The CDR3 DNA follows: TGTGCCAGCAGCTTCGGTTGGACAGGGGGCATCACTGAAGCTTTCTTT. Amino acids: CASSFGWTGGITEAFF.

V gene TRBV7-2 combines with J gene TRBJ2-4, with no clear D. V was cut by 3 bases and J by 0 bases, with 15 bases left in between. The CDR3 consists of 17 residues. The germline V gene has CDR1 SGHTA and CDR2 FQGNSA. CDR3 sequence: CASSFQWEPLAKNIQYF. As DNA, the CDR3 is TGTGCCAGCAGCTTCCAATGGGAACCCTTAGCCAAAAACATTCAGTACTTC.